The 13 T cell receptor beta chains below come from one sample, sequenced in a study of control samples from healthy donors and cancer patients (dated by TCRdb to between 2020 and 2021). Library preparation employed the immunoSEQ multiplex PCR assay. TCRdb's version of the immuneACCESS table is confined to in-frame rearrangements and falls short of the full clone set. An unresolved V gene accounts for under half of the shortfall where checked; the remainder is of unknown origin. For this sample the table gives about 120,000 clones, of which roughly 90% were detected only once. The top ten constitute 30% to 50% of the sample. The sequenced sample was blood. Receptors were obtained from a man in his fifties or sixties in good health.

The rearrangement joins TRBV3-1 (or the pseudogene TRBV3-2) to TRBJ1-5; D might be TRBD1 (5 bases). CDR3 length: 18 residues. Trimming shortened V by 1 base and J by 0 bases, and 16 bases separated the two germline ends. The germline V gene has CDR1 LGHDT and CDR2 YNNKEL (reference sequence). The CDR3 sequence: CASSQGQVTGPSNQPQHF. The CDR3, as DNA: TGTGCCAGCAGCCAAGGGCAGGTTACGGGGCCTAGCAATCAGCCCCAGCATTTT.

The rearrangement links TRBV6-5 to TRBJ1-6; TRBD1 agrees at 7 bases. The CDR3 loop spans 16 amino acids. In germline, CDR1 is MNHEY, CDR2 SVGAGI. Germline trimming cut 4 bases from V and 3 bases from J; bases unmatched to any gene: 6. CDR3 in amino acids: CASSSSGQVYNSPLHF. The CDR3 DNA follows: TGTGCCAGCAGTTCATCTGGACAGGTCTATAATTCACCCCTCCACTTT.

J is TRBJ2-5 and V is TRBV5-1, with 8 bases fitting TRBD2. The CDR3 has 16 residues. Germline assignment: CDR1 SGHRS and CDR2 YFSETQ. J gave up 2 bases and V 0 bases, and 6 bases lay outside the gene matches. The CDR3: CASSLALTSGQETQYF. In DNA, the CDR3 is TGCGCCAGCAGCTTGGCTCTTACTAGCGGACAAGAGACCCAGTACTTC.

The rearrangement uses TRBV5-1 and TRBJ2-5, with D possibly being TRBD1 (6 bases). CDR3 length: 14 amino acids. Per germline, CDR1 SGHRS and CDR2 YFSETQ. Deletions cut 4 bases from V and 3 bases from J, with 13 bases between. As DNA, the CDR3 is TGCGCCAGCAGCAAATACAGGGTAGAAGAGACCCAGTACTTC. As protein: CASSKYRVEETQYF.

V and J are TRBV3-1 (or the pseudogene TRBV3-2) and TRBJ1-3; a possible D gene is TRBD1 (6 bases). Germline V gives CDR1 LGHDT, CDR2 YNNKEL (reference sequence). The length of the CDR3 is 12 residues. V dropped 4 bases and J dropped 9 bases, with 10 bases sitting between them. Here the CDR3 DNA reads TGTGCCAGCAGCCCTGGACAGAGCACCATATATTTT. Protein: CASSPGQSTIYF.

The chain has TRBV5-1 and TRBJ1-2; 7 bases agree with TRBD1. Germline CDR1 is SGHRS and CDR2 is YFSETQ. CDR3 length: 15 residues. Trimming took 3 bases from V and 0 from J; bases not matched to a gene: 5. DNA for the CDR3: TGCGCCAGCAGCTCAGACAGGGACTCTAACTATGGCTACACCTTC. Translated: CASSSDRDSNYGYTF.

This sequence joins TRBV27 and TRBJ1-1, with D possibly matching TRBD1 (5 bases). From germline, CDR1 is MNHEY and CDR2 SMNVEV (reference sequence). The CDR3 has 13 residues. With 2 bases removed from V and 1 base from J, the gap between germline ends came to 5 bases. The CDR3 loop reads CASSLGANTEAFF. The CDR3 DNA follows: TGTGCCAGCAGTTTAGGGGCGAACACTGAAGCTTTCTTT.

In the case of this clone: The sample has other DNA sequences that encode this CDR3 too. The chain combines TRBV30 with TRBJ2-5; a possible D gene is TRBD2 (7 bases). Deletions cut 0 bases from V and 5 bases from J, with 10 bases between. This CDR3 has 13 residues. Germline CDR1 and CDR2: GTSNPN and SVGIG (reference sequence). The CDR3 nucleotides read TGTGCCTGGAGTGTGGAGGGGGGGGAGACCCAGTACTTC. It encodes CAWSVEGGETQYF.

CDR3 sequence reads: CASSSGGEINQPQHF. The CDR3 coding sequence is TGTGCCAGCAGCTCGGGGGGGGAAATTAATCAGCCCCAGCATTTT. The J gene is TRBJ1-5, the V gene TRBV11-2; possibly TRBD1 for D (5 bases). Germline V gene lookup returns CDR1 SGHAT and CDR2 FQNNGV. V was pared by 4 bases and J by 4 bases, with 14 bases between. The CDR3 consists of 15 residues. The variable domain in full, completed from reference TRBV11-2 and TRBJ1-5, reads EAGVAQSPRYKIIEKRQSVAFWCNPISGHATLYWYQQILGQGPKLLIQFQNNGVVDDSQLPKDRFSAERLKGVDSTLKIQPAKLEDSAVYLCASSSGGEINQPQHFGDGTRLSIL.

The chain couples TRBV6-1 to TRBJ2-3, with TRBD2 identical over 10 bases. This CDR3 has 16 residues. V was pared by 4 bases and J by 4 bases, with 8 bases of the junction left unmatched. CDR1 is MNHNS and CDR2 is SASEGT in the germline V gene. CDR3 region: CASSAASGGFSDTQYF. As DNA, the CDR3 is TGTGCCAGCAGTGCAGCTAGCGGGGGATTTTCAGATACGCAGTATTTT.

The chain links TRBV27 to TRBJ1-2; D call uncertain. The germline CDR1 and CDR2 sequences are MNHEY and SMNVEV (reference sequence). The ends were cut back, 2 bases at V and 3 bases at J, with 13 bases in the middle. This CDR3 has 15 residues. The CDR3: CASSLDAQRDYGYTF. For the CDR3, the DNA is TGTGCCAGCAGTTTAGACGCCCAGAGGGACTATGGCTACACCTTC.

This clone has only one observation. J is TRBJ1-1 and V is TRBV10-3; no definite D call. V was cut by 2 bases and J by 4 bases, with 17 bases left in between. This CDR3 region has 16 residues. From germline, CDR1 is ENHRY and CDR2 SYGVKD. The DNA of the CDR3 is TGTGCCATCAGTGAGCCTCTGGGAGAAAGGGCCACTGAAGCTTTCTTT. It codes for CAISEPLGERATEAFF.

The chain employs TRBV27 and TRBJ2-7, with a weak D call TRBD1 (6 bases). V was cut by 10 bases and J by 2 bases, with 18 bases left in between. The CDR3 spans 14 residues. Germline V CDR1 and CDR2: MNHEY, SMNVEV (reference sequence). Written as DNA, the CDR3 is TGTGCCACCCAGTCGGCAGGGGCCCCCTACGAGCAGTACTTC. It encodes CATQSAGAPYEQYF.